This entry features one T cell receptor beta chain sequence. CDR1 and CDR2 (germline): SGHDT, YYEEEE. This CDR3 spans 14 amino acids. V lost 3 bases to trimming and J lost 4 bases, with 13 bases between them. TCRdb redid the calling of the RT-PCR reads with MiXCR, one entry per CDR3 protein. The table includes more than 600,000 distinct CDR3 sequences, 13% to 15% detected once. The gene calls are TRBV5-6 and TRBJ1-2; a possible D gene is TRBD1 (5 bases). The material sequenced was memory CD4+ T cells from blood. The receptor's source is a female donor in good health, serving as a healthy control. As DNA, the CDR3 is TGTGCCAGCAGCTCTTTGGGCAGGGTCTATGGCTACACCTTC. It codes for CASSSLGRVYGYTF.